Shown below are 23 T cell receptor beta chains from a single sample sequenced in a study of monozygotic twins with inflammatory bowel disease. From the 5' RACE reads, TCRdb lists one entry per CDR3 protein and no DNA. This sample contains about 420,000 distinct CDR3 sequences. Material for sequencing was blood. The source is a human donor with ulcerative colitis or Crohn's disease, or a healthy co-twin of an affected twin (not recorded which).

The rearrangement uses TRBV4-1 and TRBJ2-3. The CDR3 contains 15 residues. Germline CDR1 is MGHRA and CDR2 is YSYEKL. The chain's CDR3 is CASSQLGPKEHTQYF.

This chain's CDR3 is CASSDSTGITDTQYF. The J gene is TRBJ2-3, the V gene TRBV5-4; the TCRdb D gene call, TRBD1, has no DNA to confirm it. From germline, CDR1 is SGHNT and CDR2 YYREEE (reference sequence). The CDR3 has 15 amino acids.

This chain connects TRBV7-9 to TRBJ1-2; TCRdb's D call of TRBD1 is untestable without DNA. The CDR3 runs to 15 residues. In germline, CDR1 is SEHNR, CDR2 FQNEAQ (reference sequence). The CDR3 spells CASSLAGADNYGYTF.

V is TRBV6-1 and J is TRBJ1-5. This CDR3 comprises 13 residues. The germline gives CDR1 MNHNS, CDR2 SASEGT. CDR3 loop: CASEINNNQPQHF.

The rearrangement joins TRBV5-4 to TRBJ2-2; TCRdb gives TRBD2 as the D gene, but with no DNA this cannot be confirmed. The CDR3 length is 17 residues. Germline values: CDR1 SGHNT, CDR2 YYREEE (reference sequence). CDR3 region: CASSLAGLAGVAGELFF.

The chain couples TRBV5-1 to TRBJ2-3; no DNA is available, so the TRBD1 call from TCRdb remains unchecked. The length of the CDR3 is 15 residues. Germline values: CDR1 SGHRS, CDR2 YFSETQ. Here the CDR3 reads CASSQTGATTDTQYF.

The chain employs TRBV5-1 and TRBJ2-5; no DNA is available, so the TRBD1 call from TCRdb remains unchecked. The CDR3 covers 19 residues. CDR1 is SGHRS and CDR2 is YFSETQ in the germline V gene. CDR3 sequence: CASRTGGLRLGLGEETQYF.

The genes are TRBV20-1 and TRBJ2-1; TCRdb's assignment of TRBD1 cannot be checked, as there is no DNA. The germline CDR1 and CDR2 sequences are DFQATT and SNEGSKA (reference sequence). The CDR3 length is 15 residues. This CDR3 is CSARSGTGVWNEQFF.

CDR3 residues: CASSQTPGQDNEQFF. The chain uses TRBV11-1 and TRBJ2-1; the D call from TCRdb, TRBD1, cannot be confirmed without DNA. Germline CDR1 is SGHAT and CDR2 is FQDESV (reference sequence). The CDR3 is 15 amino acids.

The chain uses TRBV7-2 and TRBJ1-1. The CDR3 sequence is 12 residues long. Germline CDR1 is SGHTA and CDR2 is FQGNSA. The CDR3 sequence is CASSLKQSEAFF. The full variable domain, completed using reference TRBV7-2 and TRBJ1-1, is GAGVSQSPSNKVTEKGKDVELRCDPISGHTALYWYRQSLGQGLEFLIYFQGNSAPDKSGLPSDRFSAERTGGSVSTLTIQRTQQEDSAVYLCASSLKQSEAFFGQGTRLTVV.

This sequence joins TRBV20-1 and TRBJ2-7; the D gene TCRdb calls, TRBD2, cannot be checked with no DNA. Germline values: CDR1 DFQATT, CDR2 SNEGSKA (reference sequence). The CDR3 contains 15 residues. CDR3 sequence: CSAREWGSGAYEQYF.

The chain uses TRBV20-1 and TRBJ2-3; the D call from TCRdb, TRBD2, cannot be confirmed without DNA. CDR1 and CDR2 (germline): DFQATT, SNEGSKA (reference sequence). This CDR3 spans 14 amino acids. CDR3 loop: CSGPSGGNTDTQYF.

The chain couples TRBV30 to TRBJ2-2; TCRdb names TRBD1, which stays unverified in the absence of DNA. Germline lookup yields CDR1 GTSNPN and CDR2 SVGIG (reference sequence). The CDR3 extends over 14 amino acids. CDR3 sequence reads: CAWSHRVNTGELFF.

The rearrangement uses TRBV3-1 and TRBJ2-7. The CDR3 consists of 12 residues. CDR1 LGHDT and CDR2 YNNKEL come from the germline V gene (reference sequence). Here the CDR3 reads CASSQSGYEQYF.

This chain uses TRBV5-1 with TRBJ1-1. This CDR3 is 14 amino acids long. In germline, CDR1 is SGHRS, CDR2 YFSETQ. The CDR3 sequence: CASSLSGENTEAFF.

The rearrangement uses TRBV6-1 and TRBJ2-7; lacking DNA, the TRBD1 call made by TCRdb goes unchecked. The germline V gene encodes CDR1 MNHNS and CDR2 SASEGT. The CDR3 extends over 15 amino acids. CDR3 region: CASSETSTGVYEQYF.

The chain is built from TRBV5-5 and TRBJ1-1. The CDR3 is made up of 15 amino acids. CDR1 and CDR2 (germline): SGHKS, YYEKEE (reference sequence). The CDR3 is CASSLDPQSNTEAFF.

The chain couples TRBV9 to TRBJ1-3; absent DNA, TCRdb's TRBD1 call cannot be checked. Looked up from germline, CDR1 is SGDLS and CDR2 is YYNGEE. The CDR3 is 16 residues long. The CDR3 sequence is CASSVGHLDSGNTTYF.

V and J are TRBV11-2 and TRBJ1-6; TCRdb's assignment of TRBD1 cannot be checked, as there is no DNA. The V gene's germline CDR1 is SGHAT and CDR2 FQNNGV. This CDR3 spans 13 amino acids. The CDR3 reads CASSFDRGSPLDF.

V gene TRBV30 combines with J gene TRBJ1-1; TCRdb picks TRBD1, but there is no DNA to check that call. CDR1 and CDR2 from the germline V gene are GTSNPN and SVGIG (reference sequence). There are 13 residues in the CDR3. The CDR3 here is CALKGRRNTEAFF. Combining the CDR3 with reference TRBV30 and TRBJ1-1 gives the whole variable domain SQTIHQWPATLVQPVGSPLSLECTVEGTSNPNLYWYRQAAGRGLQLLFYSVGIGQISSEVPQNLSASRPQDRQFILSSKKLLLSDSGFYLCALKGRRNTEAFFGQGTRLTVV.

This chain connects TRBV7-9 to TRBJ1-2; TCRdb's D call, TRBD1, is unchecked because there is no DNA. Germline CDR1 reads SEHNR; CDR2 reads FQNEAQ (reference sequence). This CDR3 is built from 14 residues. The CDR3: CASSFGQLSSGYTF.

The genes are TRBV7-9 and TRBJ1-3. Germline-derived CDR1 and CDR2 are SEHNR and FQNEAQ (reference sequence). The CDR3 length is 14 residues. CDR3 region: CASSKPASGNTIYF. The full variable domain, in which reference TRBV7-9 and TRBJ1-3 provide the parts outside the CDR3, is DTGVSQNPRHKITKRGQNVTFRCDPISEHNRLYWYRQTLGQGPEFLTYFQNEAQLEKSRLLSDRFSAERPKGSFSTLEIQRTEQGDSAMYLCASSKPASGNTIYFGEGSWLTVV.

The V call is TRBV5-1, the J call TRBJ2-3. In germline, CDR1 is SGHRS, CDR2 YFSETQ. The CDR3 totals 14 residues. CDR3 residues: CASSVDASTDTQYF.